This T cell receptor (beta chain) was documented in a study of T cell responses to AZD1222 COVID-19 vaccine. This CDR3 is built from 16 residues. The V gene lost 3 bases and the J gene lost 1 base, with 14 bases spanning the gap. Germline-derived CDR1 and CDR2 are SGHNT and YYREEE (reference sequence). Assay: immunoSEQ multiplex PCR; the TCRdb copy retains only in-frame clones and omits some. The top ten clones hold about 3.7% of a sample with 60,000 to 75,000 clones, about 80% of them seen once. The chain employs TRBV5-4 and TRBJ2-1; D is possibly TRBD1 (6 bases). The clonotype was recovered from an adult who received the AZD1222 COVID-19 vaccine. The specimen was peripheral blood, collected 28 days after the second AZD1222 dose. The CDR3 DNA reads as TGTGCCAGCAGCTCCAAAAAACAGGGATCCTACAATGAGCAGTTCTTC. Residues: CASSSKKQGSYNEQFF.